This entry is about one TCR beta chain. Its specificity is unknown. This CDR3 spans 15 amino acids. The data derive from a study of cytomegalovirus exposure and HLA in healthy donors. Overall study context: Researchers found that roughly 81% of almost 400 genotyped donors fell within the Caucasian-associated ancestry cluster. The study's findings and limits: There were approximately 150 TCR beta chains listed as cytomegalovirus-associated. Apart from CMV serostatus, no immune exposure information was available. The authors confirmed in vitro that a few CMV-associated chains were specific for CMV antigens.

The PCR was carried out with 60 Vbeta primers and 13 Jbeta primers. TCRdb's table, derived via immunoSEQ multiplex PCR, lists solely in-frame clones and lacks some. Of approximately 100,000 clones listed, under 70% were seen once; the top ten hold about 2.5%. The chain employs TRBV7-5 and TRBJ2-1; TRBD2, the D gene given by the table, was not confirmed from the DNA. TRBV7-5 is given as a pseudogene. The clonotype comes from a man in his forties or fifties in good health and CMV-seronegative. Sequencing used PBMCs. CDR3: CSVRPFGGPYNEQFF. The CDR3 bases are TGTTCCGTCCGACCGTTCGGGGGACCCTACAATGAGCAGTTCTTC.